This T cell receptor beta chain was recorded in a study of control samples from healthy donors and cancer patients (dated by TCRdb to 2020 to 2022). The receptor library was made with the immunoSEQ multiplex PCR assay. TCRdb mirrors the immuneACCESS table, restricted to in-frame sequences. Some clones are absent from its copies; in checked studies, under half trace to an unresolved V gene, and the reason for the others is unknown. For this sample the table gives about 69,000 clones, of which about 90% were detected only once. The ten biggest clones cover 15% to 20% of the sample. About this clone itself: The clone's antigen remains unknown. No much larger clone is present one base from it, and per-base qualities are unavailable.

The CDR3 contains 14 residues, cysteine and phenylalanine counted. Only the CDR3 part of the read is kept: 42 bases, read in frame from the first base. CDR1 and CDR2, per the germline V gene, are KGHSH and LQKENI. The germline V end is reduced by 5 bases and the J end by 4 bases; junction bases left unmatched: 2. The rearrangement combines TRBV18 with TRBJ2-3, with TRBD2 matching 11 junction bases. Sequencing was performed on PBMCs. The TCR sequence derives from a man in his 60s with lung cancer. The CDR3 protein sequence reads: CASSGTSGPDTQYF. The DNA reads as follows: TGTGCCAGCTCAGGGACTAGCGGCCCAGATACGCAGTATTTT.